These 17 T cell receptor beta chains were all obtained from the same sample, sequenced in a study of shared clonotypes between healthy human individuals. CD45RO-negative, CCR7-positively selected cells formed the naive CD8 fraction, excluding terminally differentiated effector memory CD45RA+ cells. TCRdb's copy holds only in-frame clones and misses some; the assay was immunoSEQ multiplex PCR. The sample has approximately 2,000,000 clones; about 94% are singletons. The sequenced sample was naive CD8+ T cells from PBMCs. All receptors derive from a man younger than 35 in good health. Some clones in this sample may be carry-over from other donors' samples.

The rearrangement uses TRBV7-9 and TRBJ2-5; 7 bases line up with TRBD1. V lost 4 bases, J lost 4 bases, and 6 bases stayed unmatched. The CDR3 has 14 amino acids. Germline CDR1 SEHNR, CDR2 FQNEAQ (reference sequence). In DNA form, the CDR3 reads TGTGCCAGCAGCTACCTGACAGGGATAGAGACCCAGTACTTC. Translation gives CASSYLTGIETQYF.

V gene TRBV13 combines with J gene TRBJ2-7; 11 bases fit TRBD1. The V segment lost 6 bases and the J segment 6 bases; nucleotides outside the gene matches: 10. In germline, CDR1 is PRHDT, CDR2 FYEKMQ (reference sequence). The CDR3 runs 15 residues. This CDR3 reads CASSHVGTGGSEQYF. The CDR3 bases are TGTGCCAGCAGTCACGTTGGGACAGGGGGAAGCGAGCAGTACTTC. Together with reference TRBV13 and TRBJ2-7, the CDR3 gives the full variable domain: AAGVIQSPRHLIKEKRETATLKCYPIPRHDTVYWYQQGPGQDPQFLISFYEKMQSDKGSIPDRFSAQQFSDYHSELNMSSLELGDSALYFCASSHVGTGGSEQYFGPGTRLTVT.

The V and J genes are TRBV6-6 and TRBJ2-1, with D uncertain. The CDR3 is 16 amino acids. Germline CDR1 is MNHNY and CDR2 is SVGAGI (reference sequence). V was clipped by 0 bases and J by 6 bases, with 15 bases between them. CDR3 DNA: TGTGCCAGCAGTTACTCCCGCATGAAATTGGGCAATGAGCAGTTCTTC. It yields the protein CASSYSRMKLGNEQFF.

The chain combines TRBV5-4 with TRBJ2-7; TRBD1 agrees at 8 bases. J was trimmed by 2 bases and V by 4 bases; bases with no gene match: 8. In germline, CDR1 is SGHNT, CDR2 YYREEE (reference sequence). The CDR3 contains 15 residues. In DNA form, the CDR3 reads TGTGCCAGCAGCCCCGGGACAGGATTTGCCTACGAGCAGTACTTC. Translation gives CASSPGTGFAYEQYF.

There are a few counts of this clone. The rearrangement uses TRBV13 and TRBJ1-5; TRBD1 matches 8 bases. Germline CDR1 is PRHDT and CDR2 is FYEKMQ (reference sequence). The CDR3 has 15 amino acids. Germline trimming cut 0 bases from V and 2 bases from J; bases unmatched to any gene: 0. CDR3: CASSLGDRGNQPQHF. The CDR3 nucleotides read TGTGCCAGCAGCTTAGGGGACAGGGGCAATCAGCCCCAGCATTTT.

The chain recombines TRBV10-2 with TRBJ1-5; no firm D call. Germline assignment: CDR1 WSHSY and CDR2 SAAADI. The germline V and J ends were trimmed by 8 bases and 2 bases, with 16 bases remaining between them. The CDR3 extends over 15 amino acids. The CDR3 protein is CASSGSGQGNQPQHF. The CDR3 nucleotides read TGCGCCAGCTCCGGCTCGGGTCAGGGCAATCAGCCCCAGCATTTT.

V and J are TRBV9 and TRBJ1-1; D ambiguous. The CDR3 extends over 13 amino acids. Trimming removed 2 bases from V and 6 bases from J, with 11 bases in between. The V gene's germline CDR1 is SGDLS and CDR2 YYNGEE. CDR3 bases: TGTGCCAGCAGCGTCTCGGCACGGGCTGAAGCTTTCTTT. It encodes CASSVSARAEAFF.

The chain employs TRBV11-2 and TRBJ2-1; a weak D match, TRBD2 (7 bases). CDR3 length: 14 amino acids. V lost 7 bases and J 3 bases, leaving 13 bases between the germline ends. Germline V lookup: CDR1 SGHAT, CDR2 FQNNGV. The CDR3 reads CASTEGGGYNEQFF. The CDR3 bases are TGTGCCAGCACCGAGGGGGGGGGCTACAATGAGCAGTTCTTC.

V and J are TRBV7-9 and TRBJ2-1; TRBD1 is a possible D gene (5 bases). Germline V gives CDR1 SEHNR, CDR2 FQNEAQ (reference sequence). CDR3 size: 13 residues. Trimming removed 5 bases from V and 4 bases from J, with 9 bases in between. The CDR3 DNA sequence: TGTGCCAGCAGCCGACAGCGATACAATGAGCAGTTCTTC. It yields the protein CASSRQRYNEQFF.

This clone was detected once. V usage is TRBV19 and J usage is TRBJ1-5, with unresolved D. V lost 5 bases, J lost 0 bases, and 11 bases lay in between. Germline lookup yields CDR1 LNHDA and CDR2 SQIVND (reference sequence). The CDR3 has 15 amino acids. DNA of the CDR3: TGTGCCAGTAGTGAATCGCCCTATAGCAATCAGCCCCAGCATTTT. It encodes CASSESPYSNQPQHF.

This chain joins TRBV29-1 and TRBJ2-1; 16 bases align to TRBD2. In germline, CDR1 is SQVTM, CDR2 ANQGSEA. The CDR3 extends over 17 amino acids. V lost 7 bases to trimming and J lost 4 bases; unmatched junction nucleotides: 10. DNA of the CDR3: TGCAGCGCCTTGGGACTAGCGGGAGGGCCGTGGTACAATGAGCAGTTCTTC. This translates into CSALGLAGGPWYNEQFF.

V gene TRBV7-7 combines with J gene TRBJ2-7; D may be TRBD1 (6 bases). Germline CDR1 is SSHAT and CDR2 is FNYEAQ (reference sequence). The CDR3 covers 13 residues. V was clipped by 2 bases and J by 5 bases, with 10 bases between them. In DNA, the CDR3 is TGTGCCAGCAGCTTATTCCCAGGGGACGAGCAGTACTTC. As protein: CASSLFPGDEQYF. Together with reference TRBV7-7 and TRBJ2-7, the CDR3 gives the full variable domain: GAGVSQSPRYKVTKRGQDVTLRCDPISSHATLYWYQQALGQGPEFLTYFNYEAQPDKSGLPSDRFSAERPEGSISTLTIQRTEQRDSAMYRCASSLFPGDEQYFGPGTRLTVT.

The rearrangement joins TRBV25-1 to TRBJ2-5; possibly TRBD1 for D (5 bases). The V end lost 8 bases, the J end lost 3 bases, and 13 bases lay between the germline ends. The CDR3 covers 13 residues. CDR1 is MGHDK and CDR2 is SYGVNS in the germline V gene. CDR3 DNA sequence: TGTGCCAGCGTGGAAAAAGGGGAAGAGACCCAGTACTTC. Translating it yields CASVEKGEETQYF.

The CDR3 is CATSRARTSSEQYF. For the CDR3, the DNA is TGTGCCACCAGCAGAGCACGGACGAGCTCCGAGCAGTACTTC. The J gene is TRBJ2-7, the V gene TRBV15; D not certain. The V gene's germline CDR1 is LNHNV and CDR2 YYDKDF (reference sequence). The CDR3 spans 14 residues. V was shortened by 1 base and J by 6 bases, with 13 bases between the two germline ends.

The chain recombines TRBV6-4 with TRBJ2-7; 11 nucleotides align to TRBD2. CDR3 size: 16 residues. Germline lookup yields CDR1 MRHNA and CDR2 SNTAGT. V was pared by 1 base and J by 3 bases, with 5 bases of the junction left unmatched. The CDR3 spells CASSDCSGRVNYEQYF. CDR3 in DNA: TGTGCCAGCAGTGACTGTAGCGGGAGGGTTAACTACGAGCAGTACTTC.

The sample holds one count of this clone. The chain has TRBV19 and TRBJ2-7; 7 bases line up with TRBD2. With V trimmed by 1 base and J by 3 bases, 9 bases remained unmatched. CDR3 length: 16 amino acids. Germline lookup yields CDR1 LNHDA and CDR2 SQIVND (reference sequence). DNA of the CDR3: TGTGCCAGTAGTATAGGGGAAAGACTAGCAATCTACGAGCAGTACTTC. It codes for CASSIGERLAIYEQYF. Complete variable domain (other parts from reference TRBV19 and TRBJ2-7): DGGITQSPKYLFRKEGQNVTLSCEQNLNHDAMYWYRQDPGQGLRLIYYSQIVNDFQKGDIAEGYSVSREKKESFPLTVTSAQKNPTAFYLCASSIGERLAIYEQYFGPGTRLTVT.

The chain uses TRBV4-1 and TRBJ1-1, with D unresolved. The germline V gene encodes CDR1 MGHRA and CDR2 YSYEKL. V shed 0 bases and J shed 8 bases, with 10 bases lying between them. This CDR3 has 13 residues. The CDR3 bases are TGCGCCAGCAGCCAAGATCTGGTCTTGGAAGCTTTCTTT. Its translation is CASSQDLVLEAFF.